This T cell receptor beta chain came from a study of blood T cell repertoires in COVID-19. Study overall: Samples of COVID-19 (acute and convalescent) were obtained from the United States, Italy and Spain.

The repertoire was sequenced with immunoSEQ multiplex PCR; TCRdb's copy has only in-frame clones and lacks some. There are some 120,000 clones in the sample; around 87% occur only once, and 6% to 8.5% lies in the top ten. This CDR3 has 15 amino acids. V was pared by 0 bases and J by 9 bases, with 16 bases between. Germline values: CDR1 SGHKS, CDR2 YYEKEE (reference sequence). The chain couples TRBV5-5 to TRBJ2-1; D unresolved. The clonotype originates from a man aged 50 to 60 with acute or convalescent COVID-19. The sample comprised peripheral blood. The CDR3 DNA reads as TGTGCCAGCAGCTTGGATTCTATCCCTCCTCCTGAGCAGTTCTTC. Translation gives CASSLDSIPPPEQFF.